This TCR beta chain appears in the sequencing data of a study of human thymus T cells. General study points: Highly overlapping thymic repertoires among unrelated individuals were reported in related research.

The table came from immunoSEQ multiplex PCR; TCRdb's copy has only in-frame clones and leaves some out. The profile covers roughly 120,000 clones, with 90% to 95% appearing a single time and around 0.022% taken by the ten largest. The source of the thymus tissue was resections taken during corrective heart surgery. The germline V gene encodes CDR1 MNHEY and CDR2 SVGAGI. Trimming stripped 0 bases from V and 3 bases from J, with 15 bases between. The CDR3 loop spans 16 amino acids. On this clone itself: Its antigen is unknown.

Sequenced input: thymus tissue. V and J are TRBV6-5 and TRBJ2-7; the D gene is possibly TRBD1 (5 bases). The source is a boy in the first two years of life with a congenital heart defect but otherwise immunologically healthy. This CDR3 reads CASSYSNRPTIYEQYF. Here the CDR3 DNA reads TGTGCCAGCAGTTACTCGAACAGGCCTACCATCTACGAGCAGTACTTC.